This T cell receptor (beta chain) was sequenced in a study of T cell therapy after organ transplantation. Study information: Blood for the short-term post-therapy sample came 4 to 8 weeks after therapy.

The method was immunoSEQ multiplex PCR; TCRdb's version includes in-frame clones alone and lacks a portion of them. The sample has 3,400 or so clones, 65% to 70% seen once; the top ten hold about 38%. Regarding this clone: Its specificity is unknown.

Findings and caveats of the study: Pretherapy CD8 clonality inversely correlated with its fold change after therapy. Minimal repertoire change after therapy followed marked pretherapy expansions in nonresponders.

Specified time point: 4-8 weeks after completion of therapy. Germline V gene sequence: CDR1 WSHSY, CDR2 SAAADI. This CDR3 contains 17 residues. V lost 5 bases and J 8 bases, leaving 25 bases between the germline ends. V gene TRBV10-2 combines with J gene TRBJ2-1; TRBD1 is a possible D gene (5 bases). The sequencing used CD8+ T cells from blood, collected after autologous CMV-specific T cell therapy. The receptor was isolated from a human patient who had received a solid organ transplant and had CMV disease. A subset of T cells may come from the graft donor. The CDR3 DNA sequence: TGCGCCAGCAGTCCCCTGGGGCAAGTCAGACCCATAGATGAGCAGTTCTTC. It yields the protein CASSPLGQVRPIDEQFF.